This passage covers 2 T cell receptor beta chains from one sample sequenced in a study of PD-1 blockade in classical Hodgkin lymphoma. Every one of the patients relapsed after autologous stem cell transplantation (brentuximab vedotin exposure was variable). The protocol was immunoSEQ multiplex PCR, while the TCRdb copy is restricted to in-frame clones and leaves out a portion. The data hold around 91,000 clones, with 75% to 90% observed a single time. The input for sequencing was peripheral blood mononuclear cells (PBMCs), taken at baseline. The receptors originated from a human donor with classical Hodgkin lymphoma.

CDR3: CASSLLQARGYGYTF. Here the CDR3 DNA reads TGTGCCAGCAGCTTACTCCAAGCGAGGGGCTATGGCTACACCTTC. V and J are TRBV11-2 and TRBJ1-2; TRBD1 is a possible D gene (5 bases). The CDR3 has 15 residues. The V gene's germline CDR1 is SGHAT and CDR2 FQNNGV. Trimming shortened V by 2 bases and J by 4 bases, and 14 bases separated the two germline ends.

V is TRBV7-9 and J is TRBJ1-1; tentative D call: TRBD1 (5 bases). CDR3 length equals 14 residues. The V end lost 1 base, the J end lost 1 base, and 7 bases lay between the germline ends. Germline loops: CDR1 SEHNR, CDR2 FQNEAQ (reference sequence). CDR3 nucleotide sequence: TGTGCCAGCAGCTTAGTCGGGGCGAACACTGAAGCTTTCTTT. Translated: CASSLVGANTEAFF. The entire variable domain, with the rest obtained from reference TRBV7-9 and TRBJ1-1, is as follows: DTGVSQNPRHKITKRGQNVTFRCDPISEHNRLYWYRQTLGQGPEFLTYFQNEAQLEKSRLLSDRFSAERPKGSFSTLEIQRTEQGDSAMYLCASSLVGANTEAFFGQGTRLTVV.